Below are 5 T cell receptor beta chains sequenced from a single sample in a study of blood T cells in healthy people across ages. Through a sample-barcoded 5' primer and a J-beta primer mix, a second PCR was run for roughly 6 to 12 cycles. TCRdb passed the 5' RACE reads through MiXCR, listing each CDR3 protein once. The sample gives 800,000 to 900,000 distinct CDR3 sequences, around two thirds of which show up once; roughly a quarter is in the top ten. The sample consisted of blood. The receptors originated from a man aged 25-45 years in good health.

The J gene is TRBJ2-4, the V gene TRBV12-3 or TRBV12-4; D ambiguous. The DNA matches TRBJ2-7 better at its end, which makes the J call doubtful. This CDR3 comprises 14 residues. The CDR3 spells CASSFLGATYEQYF. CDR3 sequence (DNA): TGTGCCAGCAGTTTCCTTGGTGCAACCTACGAGCAGTACTTC.

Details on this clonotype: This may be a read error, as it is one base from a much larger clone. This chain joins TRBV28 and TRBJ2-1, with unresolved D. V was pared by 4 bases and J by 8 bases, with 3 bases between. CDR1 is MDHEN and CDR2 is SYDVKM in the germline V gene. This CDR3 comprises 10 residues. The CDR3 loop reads CASSYDEQFF. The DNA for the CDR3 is TGTGCCAGCAGTTACGATGAGCAGTTCTTC.

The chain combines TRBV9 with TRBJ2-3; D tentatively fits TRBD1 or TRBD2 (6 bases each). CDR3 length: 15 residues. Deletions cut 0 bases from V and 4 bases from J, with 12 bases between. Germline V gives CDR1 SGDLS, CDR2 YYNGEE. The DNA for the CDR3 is TGTGCCAGCAGCGTAGAAGGGGGGCCCGCAGATACGCAGTATTTT. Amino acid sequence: CASSVEGGPADTQYF.

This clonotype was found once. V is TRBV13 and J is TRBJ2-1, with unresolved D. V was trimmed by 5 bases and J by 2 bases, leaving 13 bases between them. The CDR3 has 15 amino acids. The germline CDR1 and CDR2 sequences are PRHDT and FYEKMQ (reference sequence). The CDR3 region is CASSRSPPPYNEQFF. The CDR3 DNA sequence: TGTGCCAGCAGCCGAAGCCCTCCACCCTACAATGAGCAGTTCTTC.

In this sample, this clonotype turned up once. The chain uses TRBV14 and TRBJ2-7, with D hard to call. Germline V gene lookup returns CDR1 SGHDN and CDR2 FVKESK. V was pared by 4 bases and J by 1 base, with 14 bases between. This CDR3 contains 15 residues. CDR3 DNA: TGTGCCAGCAGCCTCGGCGGAAAATTTTCCTACGAGCAGTACTTC. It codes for CASSLGGKFSYEQYF.